This TCR beta chain was documented in a study of shared clonotypes between healthy human individuals. The overall study: Used for every donor were three CD4 naive, three CD4 memory, two CD8 naive and one CD8 memory plate.

Points from the study as a whole: When compared with the clonotypes that were shared by all four sorted-subset donors, the non-shared clonotypes turned out to have lower generation probabilities. A generally larger estimated richness was seen in naive subsets than in memory subsets.

Germline lookup yields CDR1 LNHNV and CDR2 YYDKDF (reference sequence). Trimming left V 3 bases short and J 5 bases short, with 25 bases between. The length of the CDR3 is 18 residues. CD45RO-negative, CCR7-positively selected cells formed the naive CD8 fraction, excluding terminally differentiated effector memory CD45RA+ cells. Every donor was a Caucasian adult from Nashville, Tennessee. This clone has just one count. As yet, its antigen is unknown. Measured with immunoSEQ multiplex PCR; TCRdb has only the in-frame clones, and not every one. The repertoire holds hundreds of thousands of clones, with approximately 96% as singletons.

Material for sequencing was naive CD8+ T cells sorted from blood. The V and J genes are TRBV15 and TRBJ1-1; D possibly corresponds to TRBD1 (6 bases). This sequence was found in a woman aged 30 to 39 in good health. The CDR3 spells CATSRMKFRGGKGTEAFF. DNA for the CDR3: TGTGCCACCAGCAGGATGAAATTCAGGGGCGGGAAGGGGACTGAAGCTTTCTTT. The full variable domain, completed using reference TRBV15 and TRBJ1-1, is DAMVIQNPRYQVTQFGKPVTLSCSQTLNHNVMYWYQQKSSQAPKLLFHYYDKDFNNEADTPDNFQSRRPNTSFCFLDIRSPGLGDTAMYLCATSRMKFRGGKGTEAFFGQGTRLTVV.